This TCR beta chain was sequenced for a study of Ad26.COV2.S vaccination and SARS-CoV-2 variants. Overall study: By the intramuscular route, Ad26.COV2.S was given once, or twice 56 days apart.

Turning to this clone: Its target is not known.

The treatment was: about 20 received Ad26.COV2.S at low or high dose, single or two shots; roughly 5 received placebo; per-sample allocation not given. Vaccine and placebo recipients were sampled on day 63 after the first injection. Vaccine was an Ad26 vector expressing Wuhan-strain SARS-CoV-2 spike. Study outcomes and limitations: The authors reported substantial breadth in spike-specific CD8+ and CD4+ T cell responses after vaccination.

Trimming took off 3 bases at V and 0 bases at J, with 19 bases between the two ends. Germline CDR1 and CDR2: SGHRS and YFSETQ. The length of the CDR3 is 18 residues. TCRdb keeps only in-frame clones here, not all; method: immunoSEQ multiplex PCR. The data hold 350,000 to 400,000 clones, with about 89% observed a single time. This chain links TRBV5-1 with TRBJ1-5; D may be TRBD1 (5 bases). The sequences come from peripheral blood, collected in a trial of Ad26.COV2.S vaccine versus placebo. This TCR came from a person aged 18-60 years who received the Ad26.COV2.S COVID-19 vaccine or a placebo. The CDR3 bases are TGCGCCAGCAGCTCCAAATTTTGGACATACTATAGCAATCAGCCCCAGCATTTT. The encoded protein is CASSSKFWTYYSNQPQHF.